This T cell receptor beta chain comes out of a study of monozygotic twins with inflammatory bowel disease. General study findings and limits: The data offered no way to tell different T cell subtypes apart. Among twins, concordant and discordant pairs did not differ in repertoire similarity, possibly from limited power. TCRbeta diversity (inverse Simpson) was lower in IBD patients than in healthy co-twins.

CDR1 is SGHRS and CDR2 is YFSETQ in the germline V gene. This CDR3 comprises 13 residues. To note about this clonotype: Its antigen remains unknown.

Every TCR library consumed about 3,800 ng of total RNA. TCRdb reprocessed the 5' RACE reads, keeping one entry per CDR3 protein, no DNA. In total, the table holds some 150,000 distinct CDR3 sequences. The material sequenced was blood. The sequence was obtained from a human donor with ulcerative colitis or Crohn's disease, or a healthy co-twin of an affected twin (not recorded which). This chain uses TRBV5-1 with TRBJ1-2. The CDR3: CASSFDPNYGYTF.